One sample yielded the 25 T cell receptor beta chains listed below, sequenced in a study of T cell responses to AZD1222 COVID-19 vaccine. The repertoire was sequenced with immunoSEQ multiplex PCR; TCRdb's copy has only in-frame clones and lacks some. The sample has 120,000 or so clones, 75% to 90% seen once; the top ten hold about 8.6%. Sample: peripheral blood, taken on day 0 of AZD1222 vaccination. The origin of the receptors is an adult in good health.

CDR3 in DNA: TGTGCCAGCAGTTTTGACTGGGGGACTGAAGCTTTCTTT. This gives the protein CASSFDWGTEAFF. This chain uses TRBV12-3 or TRBV12-4 with TRBJ1-1, with D possibly matching TRBD1 (5 bases). Trimming cost V 3 bases and J 5 bases, with 10 bases left between them. The CDR3 runs to 13 residues.

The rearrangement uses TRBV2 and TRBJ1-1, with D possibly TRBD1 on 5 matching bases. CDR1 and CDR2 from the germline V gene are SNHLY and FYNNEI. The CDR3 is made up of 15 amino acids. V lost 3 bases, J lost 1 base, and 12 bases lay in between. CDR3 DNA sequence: TGTGCCAGCAGTGACCCAGGGAGGGGGAACACTGAAGCTTTCTTT. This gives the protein CASSDPGRGNTEAFF.

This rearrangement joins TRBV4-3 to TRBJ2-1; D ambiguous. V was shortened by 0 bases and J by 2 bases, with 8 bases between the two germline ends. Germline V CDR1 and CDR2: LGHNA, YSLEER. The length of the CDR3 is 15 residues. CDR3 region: CASSQERRPYNEQFF. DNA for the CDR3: TGCGCCAGCAGCCAAGAGCGGCGCCCCTACAATGAGCAGTTCTTC.

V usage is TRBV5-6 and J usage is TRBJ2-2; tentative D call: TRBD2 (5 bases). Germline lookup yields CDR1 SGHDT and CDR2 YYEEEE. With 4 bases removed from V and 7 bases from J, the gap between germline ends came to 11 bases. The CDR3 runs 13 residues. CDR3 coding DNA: TGTGCCAGCAGCATGAGCCGGGGCGGGGAGCTGTTTTTT. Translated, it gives CASSMSRGGELFF.

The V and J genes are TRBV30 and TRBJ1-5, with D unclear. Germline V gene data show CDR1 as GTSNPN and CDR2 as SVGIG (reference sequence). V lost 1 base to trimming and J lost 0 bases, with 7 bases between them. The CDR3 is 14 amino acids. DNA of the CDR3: TGTGCCTGGAGTGGAGTCTATAGCAATCAGCCCCAGCATTTT. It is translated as CAWSGVYSNQPQHF.

The CDR3 DNA reads TGTGCCAGCGTCTACTCTGGAAACACCATATATTTT. This encodes CASVYSGNTIYF. The chain recombines TRBV2 with TRBJ1-3, with D uncertain. This CDR3 contains 12 residues. V lost 8 bases, J lost 0 bases, and 5 bases lay in between. Germline V gene data show CDR1 as SNHLY and CDR2 as FYNNEI.

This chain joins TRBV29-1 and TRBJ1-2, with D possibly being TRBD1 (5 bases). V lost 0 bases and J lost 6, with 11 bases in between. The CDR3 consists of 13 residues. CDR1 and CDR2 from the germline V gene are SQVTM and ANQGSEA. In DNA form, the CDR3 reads TGCAGCGTTGAAGATTTAGGGGACGATGGCTACACCTTC. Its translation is CSVEDLGDDGYTF.

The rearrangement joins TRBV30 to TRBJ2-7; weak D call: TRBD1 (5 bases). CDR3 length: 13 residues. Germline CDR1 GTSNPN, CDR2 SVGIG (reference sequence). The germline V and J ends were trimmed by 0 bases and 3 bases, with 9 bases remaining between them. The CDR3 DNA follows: TGTGCCTGGAGTGTAAAGGGGATCTACGAGCAGTACTTC. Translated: CAWSVKGIYEQYF.

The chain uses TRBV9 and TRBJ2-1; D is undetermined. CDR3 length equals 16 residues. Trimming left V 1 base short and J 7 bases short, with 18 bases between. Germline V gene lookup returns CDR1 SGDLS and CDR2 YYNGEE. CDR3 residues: CASSVSVLSGRNEQFF. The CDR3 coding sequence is TGTGCCAGCAGCGTATCGGTTCTCTCGGGTCGTAATGAGCAGTTCTTC.

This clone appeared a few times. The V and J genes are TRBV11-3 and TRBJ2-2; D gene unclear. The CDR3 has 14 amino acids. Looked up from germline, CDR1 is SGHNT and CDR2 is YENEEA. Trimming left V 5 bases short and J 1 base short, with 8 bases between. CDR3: CASSDRLNTGELFF. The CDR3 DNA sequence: TGTGCCAGCAGCGATCGACTGAACACCGGGGAGCTGTTTTTT.

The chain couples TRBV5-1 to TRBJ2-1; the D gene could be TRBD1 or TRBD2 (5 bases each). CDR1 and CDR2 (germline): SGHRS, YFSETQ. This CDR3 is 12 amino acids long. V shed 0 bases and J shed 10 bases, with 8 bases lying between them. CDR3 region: CASSLDGDEQFF. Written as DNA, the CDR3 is TGCGCCAGCAGCTTGGATGGGGACGAGCAGTTCTTC.

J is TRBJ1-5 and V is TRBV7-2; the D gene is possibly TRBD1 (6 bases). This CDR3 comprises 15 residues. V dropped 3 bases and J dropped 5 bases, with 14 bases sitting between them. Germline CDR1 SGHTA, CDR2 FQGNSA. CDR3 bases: TGTGCCAGCAGCTTTCTGGACAGCCGTTATCAGCCCCAGCATTTT. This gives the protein CASSFLDSRYQPQHF.

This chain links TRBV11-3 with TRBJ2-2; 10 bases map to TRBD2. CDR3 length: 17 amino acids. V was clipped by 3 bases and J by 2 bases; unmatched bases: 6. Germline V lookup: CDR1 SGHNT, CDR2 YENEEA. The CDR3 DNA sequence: TGTGCCAGCAGCTTGGGACTAGCGACAACAAACACCGGGGAGCTGTTTTTT. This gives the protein CASSLGLATTNTGELFF.

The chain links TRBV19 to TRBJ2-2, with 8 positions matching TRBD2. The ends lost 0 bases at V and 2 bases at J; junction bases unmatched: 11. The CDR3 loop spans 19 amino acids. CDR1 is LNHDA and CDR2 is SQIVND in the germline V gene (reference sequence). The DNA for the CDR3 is TGTGCCAGTAGTATAGATACTAGAGCGGGGGTATTAAACACCGGGGAGCTGTTTTTT. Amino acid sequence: CASSIDTRAGVLNTGELFF.

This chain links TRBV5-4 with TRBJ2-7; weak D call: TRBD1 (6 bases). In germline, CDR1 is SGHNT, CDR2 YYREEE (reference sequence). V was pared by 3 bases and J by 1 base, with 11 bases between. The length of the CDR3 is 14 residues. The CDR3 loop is CASSSRTDSYEQYF. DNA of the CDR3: TGTGCCAGCAGCTCGCGGACAGATTCCTACGAGCAGTACTTC. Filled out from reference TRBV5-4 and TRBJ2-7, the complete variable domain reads ETGVTQSPTHLIKTRGQQVTLRCSSQSGHNTVSWYQQALGQGPQFIFQYYREEENGRGNFPPRFSGLQFPNYSSELNVNALELDDSALYLCASSSRTDSYEQYFGPGTRLTVT.

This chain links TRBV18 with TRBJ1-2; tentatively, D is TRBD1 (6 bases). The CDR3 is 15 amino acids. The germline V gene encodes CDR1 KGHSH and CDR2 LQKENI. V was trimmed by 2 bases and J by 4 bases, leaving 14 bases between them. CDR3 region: CASSPGDPQGYGYTF. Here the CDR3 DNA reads TGTGCCAGCTCACCAGGGGACCCACAGGGCTATGGCTACACCTTC.

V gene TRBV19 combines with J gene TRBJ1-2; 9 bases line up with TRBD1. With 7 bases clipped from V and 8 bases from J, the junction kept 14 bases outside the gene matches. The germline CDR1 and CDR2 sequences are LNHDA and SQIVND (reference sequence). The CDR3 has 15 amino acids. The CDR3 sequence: CASTTIPGQGFGYTF. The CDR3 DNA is TGTGCCAGTACCACGATTCCGGGACAGGGTTTCGGCTACACCTTC.

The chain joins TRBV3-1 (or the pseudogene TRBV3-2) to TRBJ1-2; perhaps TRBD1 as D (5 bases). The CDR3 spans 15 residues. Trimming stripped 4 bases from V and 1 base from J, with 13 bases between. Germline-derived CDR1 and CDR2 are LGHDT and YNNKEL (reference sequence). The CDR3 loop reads CASSPLRDGNYGYTF. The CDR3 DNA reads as TGTGCCAGCAGCCCCTTGAGGGACGGTAACTATGGCTACACCTTC.

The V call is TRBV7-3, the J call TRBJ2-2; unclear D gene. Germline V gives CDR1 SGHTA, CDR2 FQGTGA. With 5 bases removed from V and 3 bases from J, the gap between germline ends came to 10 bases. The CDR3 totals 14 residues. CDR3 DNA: TGTGCCAGCAGCCCCTTTAGTCACACCGGGGAGCTGTTTTTT. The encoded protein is CASSPFSHTGELFF.

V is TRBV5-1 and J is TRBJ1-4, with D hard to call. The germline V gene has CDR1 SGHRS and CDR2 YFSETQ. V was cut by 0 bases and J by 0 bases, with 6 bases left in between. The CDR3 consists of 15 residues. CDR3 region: CASSLGPATNEKLFF. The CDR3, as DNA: TGCGCCAGCAGCTTGGGGCCTGCAACTAATGAAAAACTGTTTTTT. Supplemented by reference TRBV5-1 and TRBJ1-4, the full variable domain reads KAGVTQTPRYLIKTRGQQVTLSCSPISGHRSVSWYQQTPGQGLQFLFEYFSETQRNKGNFPGRFSGRQFSNSRSEMNVSTLELGDSALYLCASSLGPATNEKLFFGSGTQLSVL.

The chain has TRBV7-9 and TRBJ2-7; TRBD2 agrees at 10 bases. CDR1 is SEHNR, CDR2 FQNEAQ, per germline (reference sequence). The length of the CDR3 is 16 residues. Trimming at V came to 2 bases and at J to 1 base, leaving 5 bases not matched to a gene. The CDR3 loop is CASSLLTSGPSYEQYF. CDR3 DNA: TGTGCCAGCAGCTTACTGACTAGCGGGCCTTCCTACGAGCAGTACTTC. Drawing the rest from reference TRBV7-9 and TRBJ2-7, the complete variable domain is DTGVSQNPRHKITKRGQNVTFRCDPISEHNRLYWYRQTLGQGPEFLTYFQNEAQLEKSRLLSDRFSAERPKGSFSTLEIQRTEQGDSAMYLCASSLLTSGPSYEQYFGPGTRLTVT.

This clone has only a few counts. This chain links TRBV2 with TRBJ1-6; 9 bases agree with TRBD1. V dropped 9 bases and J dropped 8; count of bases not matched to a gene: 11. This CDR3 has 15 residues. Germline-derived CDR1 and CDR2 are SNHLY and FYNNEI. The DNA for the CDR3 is TGTGCCAGACAGGGGGCGCCTATTGCGGATTCACCCCTCCACTTT. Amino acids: CARQGAPIADSPLHF.

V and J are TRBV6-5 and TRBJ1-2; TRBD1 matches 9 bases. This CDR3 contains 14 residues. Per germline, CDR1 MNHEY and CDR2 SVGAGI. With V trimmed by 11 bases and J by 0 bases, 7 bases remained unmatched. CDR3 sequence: CAGDRGVSNYGYTF. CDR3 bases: TGTGCCGGCGACAGGGGGGTTTCTAACTATGGCTACACCTTC.

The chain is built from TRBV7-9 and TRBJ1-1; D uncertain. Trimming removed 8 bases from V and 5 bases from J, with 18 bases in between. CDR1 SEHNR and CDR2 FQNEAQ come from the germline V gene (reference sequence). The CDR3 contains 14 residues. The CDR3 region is CASREGPGKTEAFF. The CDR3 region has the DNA TGTGCCAGCCGGGAGGGTCCCGGGAAGACTGAAGCTTTCTTT.

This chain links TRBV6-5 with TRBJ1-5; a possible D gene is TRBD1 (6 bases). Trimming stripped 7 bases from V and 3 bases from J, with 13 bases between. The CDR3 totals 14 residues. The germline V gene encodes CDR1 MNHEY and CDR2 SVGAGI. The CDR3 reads CASKGGVFNQPQHF. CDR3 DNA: TGTGCCAGCAAGGGGGGGGTCTTCAATCAGCCCCAGCATTTT.